This T cell receptor beta chain emerged from a study of T cells in Graves' hyperthyroidism and ophthalmopathy. In the study overall: Any treatment followed the collection of peripheral blood at initial diagnosis.

Comment on this clonotype: Its antigen is unidentified.

Diagnosing involved the use of clinical symptoms, serum thyroxine and TRAb, thyroid ultrasound and orbital computed tomography. The study's findings and limits: Within blood appeared most thyroid clonotypes that had expanded above 0.001.

CDR3 size: 15 residues. CDR1 MGHDK and CDR2 SYGVNS come from the germline V gene. J gave up 3 bases and V 5 bases, and 8 bases lay outside the gene matches. Amplification of TCR beta CDR3 regions used RNA as the template. With the HTBI primer set, the TCR CDR3 went through a first round of RT-PCR. Via MiXCR, TCRdb re-called the multiplex PCR reads, giving one row per CDR3 protein. The profile shows about 550,000 distinct CDR3 sequences, less than 25% of them singletons. The material sequenced was blood. The V and J genes are TRBV25-1 and TRBJ2-5; 8 bases line up with TRBD1. This receptor was taken from a young man with Graves' hyperthyroidism. The CDR3 nucleotides read TGTGCCAGCAGTAGGGCGACAGGGGCCGAAGAGACCCAGTACTTC. Its protein is CASSRATGAEETQYF.